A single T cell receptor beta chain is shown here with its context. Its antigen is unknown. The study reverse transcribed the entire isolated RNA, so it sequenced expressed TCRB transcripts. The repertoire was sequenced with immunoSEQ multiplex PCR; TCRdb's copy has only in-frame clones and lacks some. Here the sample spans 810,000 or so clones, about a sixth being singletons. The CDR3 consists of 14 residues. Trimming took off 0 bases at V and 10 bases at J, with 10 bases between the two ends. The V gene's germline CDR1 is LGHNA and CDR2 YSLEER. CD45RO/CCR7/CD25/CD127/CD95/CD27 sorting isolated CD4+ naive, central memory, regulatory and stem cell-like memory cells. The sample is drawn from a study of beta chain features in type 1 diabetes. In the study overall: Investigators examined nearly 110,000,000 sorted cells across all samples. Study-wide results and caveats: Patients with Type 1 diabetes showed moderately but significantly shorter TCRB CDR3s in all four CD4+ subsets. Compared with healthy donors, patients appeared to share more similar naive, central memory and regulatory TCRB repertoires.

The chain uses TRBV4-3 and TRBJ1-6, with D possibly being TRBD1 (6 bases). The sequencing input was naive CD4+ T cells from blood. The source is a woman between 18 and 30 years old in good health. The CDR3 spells CASSQDLRGSPLHF. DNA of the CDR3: TGCGCCAGCAGCCAAGATTTGAGGGGGTCACCCCTCCACTTT.